The source of this T cell receptor (beta chain) is a study of blood T cell repertoires in COVID-19. Study details: The United States, Italy and Spain were the sources of the acute and convalescent COVID-19 samples. PBMCs, B-cell-depleted T cells, or T cells provided the cDNA or gDNA that made up the material.

V was cut by 4 bases and J by 5 bases, with 15 bases left in between. CDR1 and CDR2 (germline): SGHRS, YFSETQ. This CDR3 is 14 amino acids long. As processed by the authors: Reference gene primer amplification in the assay estimated nucleated cell counts. Clones were read by immunoSEQ multiplex PCR, and TCRdb kept only the in-frame ones, dropping some. The V and J calls and clone size are taken from that table; D and trimming were inferred from the DNA. The sample has some 240,000 clones, about 82% seen once. The sequence was collected from a woman aged 65 to 85 with COVID-19, enrolled during active disease. Sequencing was carried out using peripheral blood. The chain links TRBV5-1 to TRBJ2-5; perhaps TRBD2 as D (5 bases). CDR3 residues: CASSRRVRGETQYF. The CDR3 DNA is TGCGCCAGCAGCCGGCGGGTCCGAGGGGAGACCCAGTACTTC.